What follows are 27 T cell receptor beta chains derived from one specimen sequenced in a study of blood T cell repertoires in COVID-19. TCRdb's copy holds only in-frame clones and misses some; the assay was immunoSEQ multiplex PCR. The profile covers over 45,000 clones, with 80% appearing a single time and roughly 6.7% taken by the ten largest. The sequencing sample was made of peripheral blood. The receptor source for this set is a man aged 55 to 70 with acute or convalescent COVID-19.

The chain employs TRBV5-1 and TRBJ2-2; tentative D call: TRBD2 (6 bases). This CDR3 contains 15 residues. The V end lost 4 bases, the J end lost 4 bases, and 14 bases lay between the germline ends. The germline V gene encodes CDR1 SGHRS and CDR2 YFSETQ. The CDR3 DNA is TGCGCCAGCAGCGCCAGCGGGCCTAGCACCGGGGAGCTGTTTTTT. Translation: CASSASGPSTGELFF.

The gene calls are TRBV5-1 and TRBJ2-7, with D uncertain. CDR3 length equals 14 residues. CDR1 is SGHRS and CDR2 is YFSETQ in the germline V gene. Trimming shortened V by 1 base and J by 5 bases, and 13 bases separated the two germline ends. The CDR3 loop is CASSLRPNADEQYF. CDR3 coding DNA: TGCGCCAGCAGCTTGCGACCAAATGCGGACGAGCAGTACTTC.

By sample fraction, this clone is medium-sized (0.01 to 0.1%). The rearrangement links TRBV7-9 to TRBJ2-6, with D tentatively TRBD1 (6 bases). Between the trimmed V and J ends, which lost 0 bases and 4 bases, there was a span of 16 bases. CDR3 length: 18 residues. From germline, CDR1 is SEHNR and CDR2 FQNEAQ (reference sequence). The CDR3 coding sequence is TGTGCCAGCAGCTTAGCACCAGGATCAGGGGCCGGGGCCAACGTCCTGACTTTC. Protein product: CASSLAPGSGAGANVLTF. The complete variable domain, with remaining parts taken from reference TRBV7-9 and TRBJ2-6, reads DTGVSQNPRHKITKRGQNVTFRCDPISEHNRLYWYRQTLGQGPEFLTYFQNEAQLEKSRLLSDRFSAERPKGSFSTLEIQRTEQGDSAMYLCASSLAPGSGAGANVLTFGAGSRLTVL.

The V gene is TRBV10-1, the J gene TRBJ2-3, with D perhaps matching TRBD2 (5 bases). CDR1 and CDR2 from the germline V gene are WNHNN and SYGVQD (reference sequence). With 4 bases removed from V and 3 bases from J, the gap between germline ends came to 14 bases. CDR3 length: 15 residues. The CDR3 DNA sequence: TGCGCCAGCAGTGCTTGGGGAGCGACGACAGATACGCAGTATTTT. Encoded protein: CASSAWGATTDTQYF.

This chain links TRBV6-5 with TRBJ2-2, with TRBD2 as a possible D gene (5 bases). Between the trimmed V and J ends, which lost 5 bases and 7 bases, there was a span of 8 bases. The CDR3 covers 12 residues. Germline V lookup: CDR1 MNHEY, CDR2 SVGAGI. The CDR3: CASSTRSGELFF. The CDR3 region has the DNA TGTGCCAGCAGTACTAGGAGCGGGGAGCTGTTTTTT.

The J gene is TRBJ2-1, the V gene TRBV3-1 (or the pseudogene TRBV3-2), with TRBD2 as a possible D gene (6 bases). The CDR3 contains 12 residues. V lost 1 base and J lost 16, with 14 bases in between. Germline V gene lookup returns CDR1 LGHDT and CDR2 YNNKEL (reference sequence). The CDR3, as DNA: TGTGCCAGCAGCCAAGCGGGGGAGACTAGTTTCTTC. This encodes CASSQAGETSFF.

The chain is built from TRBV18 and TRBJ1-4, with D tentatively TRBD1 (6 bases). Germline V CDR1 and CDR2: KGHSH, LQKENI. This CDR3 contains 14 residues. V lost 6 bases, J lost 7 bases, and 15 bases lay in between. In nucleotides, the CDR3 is TGTGCCAGCTCCTCGAGACAGGATTTTGAAAAACTGTTTTTT. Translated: CASSSRQDFEKLFF.

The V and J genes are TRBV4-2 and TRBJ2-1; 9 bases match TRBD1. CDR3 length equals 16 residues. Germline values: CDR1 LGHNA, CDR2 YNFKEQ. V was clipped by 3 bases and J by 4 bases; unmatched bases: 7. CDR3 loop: CASSHSQGAEYNEQFF. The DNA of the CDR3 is TGTGCCAGCAGCCATTCACAGGGGGCGGAGTACAATGAGCAGTTCTTC.

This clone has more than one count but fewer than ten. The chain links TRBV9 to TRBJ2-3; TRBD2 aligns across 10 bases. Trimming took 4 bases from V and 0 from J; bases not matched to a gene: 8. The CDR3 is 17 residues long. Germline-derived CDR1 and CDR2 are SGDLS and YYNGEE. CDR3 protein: CASSSLSGGTSTDTQYF. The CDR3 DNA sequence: TGTGCCAGCAGCTCCCTTAGCGGGGGGACTAGCACAGATACGCAGTATTTT.

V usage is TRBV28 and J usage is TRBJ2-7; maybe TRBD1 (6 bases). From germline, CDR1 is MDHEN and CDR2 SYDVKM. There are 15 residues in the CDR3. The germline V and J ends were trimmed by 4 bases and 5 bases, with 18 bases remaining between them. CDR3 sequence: CASSSTGKPGNEQYF. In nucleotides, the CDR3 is TGTGCCAGCAGTTCGACAGGCAAACCGGGGAACGAGCAGTACTTC.

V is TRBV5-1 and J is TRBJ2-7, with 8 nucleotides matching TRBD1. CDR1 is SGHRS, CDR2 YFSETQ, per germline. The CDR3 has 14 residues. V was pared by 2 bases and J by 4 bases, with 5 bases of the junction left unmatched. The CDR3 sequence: CASSFGQGSYEQYF. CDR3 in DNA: TGCGCCAGCAGCTTCGGACAGGGATCATACGAGCAGTACTTC. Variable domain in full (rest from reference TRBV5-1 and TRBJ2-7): KAGVTQTPRYLIKTRGQQVTLSCSPISGHRSVSWYQQTPGQGLQFLFEYFSETQRNKGNFPGRFSGRQFSNSRSEMNVSTLELGDSALYLCASSFGQGSYEQYFGPGTRLTVT.

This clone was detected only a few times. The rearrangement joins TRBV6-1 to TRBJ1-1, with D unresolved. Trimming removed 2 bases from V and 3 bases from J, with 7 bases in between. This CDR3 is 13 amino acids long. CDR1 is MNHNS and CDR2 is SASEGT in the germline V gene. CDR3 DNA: TGTGCCAGCAGTGAAAGAGTACACACTGAAGCTTTCTTT. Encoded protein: CASSERVHTEAFF.

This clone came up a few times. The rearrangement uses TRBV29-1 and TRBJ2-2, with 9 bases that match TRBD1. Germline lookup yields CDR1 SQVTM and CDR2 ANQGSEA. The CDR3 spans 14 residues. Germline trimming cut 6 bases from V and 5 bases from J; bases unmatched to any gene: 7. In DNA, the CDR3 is TGCAGCGTGACGGGGACAGGGTTTACCGGGGAGCTGTTTTTT. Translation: CSVTGTGFTGELFF.

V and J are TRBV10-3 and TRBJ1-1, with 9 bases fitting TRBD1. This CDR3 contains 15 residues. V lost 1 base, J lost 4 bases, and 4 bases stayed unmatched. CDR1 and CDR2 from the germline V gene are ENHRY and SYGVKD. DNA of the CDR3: TGTGCCATCAGTGAGTTGGACAGGGGTGGCACTGAAGCTTTCTTT. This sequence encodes CAISELDRGGTEAFF.

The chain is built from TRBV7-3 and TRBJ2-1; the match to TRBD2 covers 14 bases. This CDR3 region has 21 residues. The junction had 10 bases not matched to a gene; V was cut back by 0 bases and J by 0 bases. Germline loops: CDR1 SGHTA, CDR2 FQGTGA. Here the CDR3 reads CASSLTSIVGLAGASYNEQFF. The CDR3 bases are TGTGCCAGCAGCTTAACGAGTATTGTGGGACTAGCGGGAGCCTCCTACAATGAGCAGTTCTTC.

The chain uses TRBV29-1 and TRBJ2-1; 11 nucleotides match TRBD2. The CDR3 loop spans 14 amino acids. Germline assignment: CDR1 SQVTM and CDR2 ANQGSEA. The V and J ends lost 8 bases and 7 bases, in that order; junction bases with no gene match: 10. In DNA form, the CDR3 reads TGCAGCTCCTGGATAGCGGGGGGGCGAAATGAGCAGTTCTTC. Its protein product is CSSWIAGGRNEQFF.

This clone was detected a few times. The CDR3 spells CSVEPDQETQYF. The CDR3 coding sequence is TGCAGCGTTGAACCAGATCAAGAGACCCAGTACTTC. The chain is built from TRBV29-1 and TRBJ2-5; D remains ambiguous. The V gene lost 2 bases and the J gene lost 2 bases, with 6 bases spanning the gap. The germline CDR1 and CDR2 sequences are SQVTM and ANQGSEA. The CDR3 extends over 12 amino acids.

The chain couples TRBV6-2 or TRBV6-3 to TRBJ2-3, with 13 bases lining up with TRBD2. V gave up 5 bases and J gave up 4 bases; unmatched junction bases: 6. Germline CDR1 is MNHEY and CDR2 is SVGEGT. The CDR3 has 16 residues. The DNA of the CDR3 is TGTGCCAGCAGTACACTAGCGGGGGGGCTTCCAGATACGCAGTATTTT. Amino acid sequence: CASSTLAGGLPDTQYF.

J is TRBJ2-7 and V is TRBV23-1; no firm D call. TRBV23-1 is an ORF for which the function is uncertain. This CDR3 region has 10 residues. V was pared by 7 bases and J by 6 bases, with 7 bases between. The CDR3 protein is CASKRGEQYF. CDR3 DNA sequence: TGCGCCAGCAAGCGAGGCGAGCAGTACTTC.

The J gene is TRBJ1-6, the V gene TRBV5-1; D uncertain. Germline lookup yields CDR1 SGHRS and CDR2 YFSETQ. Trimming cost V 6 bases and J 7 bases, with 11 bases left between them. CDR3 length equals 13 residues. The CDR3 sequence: CASNTGSNSPLHF. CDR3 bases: TGCGCCAGCAACACGGGTTCGAATTCACCCCTCCACTTT.

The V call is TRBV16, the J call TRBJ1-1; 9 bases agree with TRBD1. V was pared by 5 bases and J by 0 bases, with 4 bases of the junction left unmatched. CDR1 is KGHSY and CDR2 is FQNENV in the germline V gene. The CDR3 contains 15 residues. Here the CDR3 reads CASSSQGAMNTEAFF. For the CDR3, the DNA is TGTGCCAGCAGCTCACAGGGGGCAATGAACACTGAAGCTTTCTTT. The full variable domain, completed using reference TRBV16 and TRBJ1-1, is GEEVAQTPKHLVRGEGQKAKLYCAPIKGHSYVFWYQQVLKNEFKFLISFQNENVFDETGMPKERFSAKCLPNSPCSLEIQATKLEDSAVYFCASSSQGAMNTEAFFGQGTRLTVV.

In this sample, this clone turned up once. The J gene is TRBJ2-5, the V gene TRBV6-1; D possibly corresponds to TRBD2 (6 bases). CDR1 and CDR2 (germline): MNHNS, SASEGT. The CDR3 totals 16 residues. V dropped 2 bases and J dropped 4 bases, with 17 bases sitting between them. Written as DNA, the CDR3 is TGTGCCAGCAGTGAACTCCTGAGGAGGGTGGGAGAGACCCAGTACTTC. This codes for CASSELLRRVGETQYF.

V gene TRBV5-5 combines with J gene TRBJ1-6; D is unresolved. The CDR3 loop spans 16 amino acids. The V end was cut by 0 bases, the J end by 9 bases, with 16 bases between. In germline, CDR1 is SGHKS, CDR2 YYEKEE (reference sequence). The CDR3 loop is CASSLAGAARSSPLHF. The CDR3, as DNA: TGTGCCAGCAGCTTGGCCGGTGCGGCGCGCTCTTCACCCCTCCACTTT.

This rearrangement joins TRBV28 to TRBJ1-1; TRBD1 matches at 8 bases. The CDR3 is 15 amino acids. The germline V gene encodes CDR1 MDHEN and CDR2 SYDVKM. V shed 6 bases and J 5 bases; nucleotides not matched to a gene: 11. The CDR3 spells CASSPSDRDYTEAFF. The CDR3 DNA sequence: TGTGCCAGCAGCCCCTCGGACAGGGATTATACTGAAGCTTTCTTT. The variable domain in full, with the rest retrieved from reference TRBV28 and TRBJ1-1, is DVKVTQSSRYLVKRTGEKVFLECVQDMDHENMFWYRQDPGLGLRLIYFSYDVKMKEKGDIPEGYSVSREKKERFSLILESASTNQTSMYLCASSPSDRDYTEAFFGQGTRLTVV.

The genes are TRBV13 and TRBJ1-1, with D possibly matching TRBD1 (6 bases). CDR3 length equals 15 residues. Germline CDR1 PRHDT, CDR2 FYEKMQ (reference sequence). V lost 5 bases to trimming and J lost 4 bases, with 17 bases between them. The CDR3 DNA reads TGTGCCAGCAGCCCCCAACAGGGTACGAGCACTGAAGCTTTCTTT. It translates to CASSPQQGTSTEAFF.

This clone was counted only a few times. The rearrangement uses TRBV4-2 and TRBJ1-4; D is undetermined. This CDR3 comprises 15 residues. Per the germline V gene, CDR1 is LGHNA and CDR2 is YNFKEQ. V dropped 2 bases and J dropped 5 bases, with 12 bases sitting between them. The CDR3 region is CASSQSVSENEKLFF. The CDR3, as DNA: TGTGCCAGCAGCCAAAGTGTCAGTGAAAATGAAAAACTGTTTTTT.

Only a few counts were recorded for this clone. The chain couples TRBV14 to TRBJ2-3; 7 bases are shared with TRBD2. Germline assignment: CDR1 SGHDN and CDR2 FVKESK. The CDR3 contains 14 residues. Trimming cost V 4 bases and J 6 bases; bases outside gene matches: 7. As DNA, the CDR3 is TGTGCCAGCAGCCGGGACTACCGGGGGGATACGCAGTATTTT. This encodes CASSRDYRGDTQYF.